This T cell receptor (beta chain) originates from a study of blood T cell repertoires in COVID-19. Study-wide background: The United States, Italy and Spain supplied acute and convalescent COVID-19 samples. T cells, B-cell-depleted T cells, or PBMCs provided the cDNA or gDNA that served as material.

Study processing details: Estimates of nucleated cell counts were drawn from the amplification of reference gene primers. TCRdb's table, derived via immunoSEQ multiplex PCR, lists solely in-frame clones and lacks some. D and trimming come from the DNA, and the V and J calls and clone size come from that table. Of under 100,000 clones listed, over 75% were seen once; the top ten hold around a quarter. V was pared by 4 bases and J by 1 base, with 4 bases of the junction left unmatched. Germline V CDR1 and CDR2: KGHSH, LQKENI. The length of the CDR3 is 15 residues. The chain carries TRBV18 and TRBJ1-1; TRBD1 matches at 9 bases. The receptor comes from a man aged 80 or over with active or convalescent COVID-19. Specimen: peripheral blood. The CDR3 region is CASSLGTGPNTEAFF. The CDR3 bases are TGTGCCAGCTCACTGGGGACAGGGCCGAACACTGAAGCTTTCTTT.